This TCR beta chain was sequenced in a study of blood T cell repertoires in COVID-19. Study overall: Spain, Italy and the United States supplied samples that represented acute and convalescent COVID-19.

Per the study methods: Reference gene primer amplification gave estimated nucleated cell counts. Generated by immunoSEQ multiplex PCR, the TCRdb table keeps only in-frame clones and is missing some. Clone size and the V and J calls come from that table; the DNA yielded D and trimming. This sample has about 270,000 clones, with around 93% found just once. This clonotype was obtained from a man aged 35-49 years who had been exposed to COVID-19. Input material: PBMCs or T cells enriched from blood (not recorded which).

CDR3 sequence reads: CASSYSGRGYSPLHF. DNA for the CDR3: TGTGCCAGCAGTTACTCGGGGAGGGGGTATTCACCCCTCCACTTT. The gene calls are TRBV6-5 and TRBJ1-6; possibly TRBD1 for D (6 bases). The CDR3 length is 15 residues. The V gene's germline CDR1 is MNHEY and CDR2 SVGAGI. V gave up 0 bases and J gave up 8 bases, with 11 bases separating them.